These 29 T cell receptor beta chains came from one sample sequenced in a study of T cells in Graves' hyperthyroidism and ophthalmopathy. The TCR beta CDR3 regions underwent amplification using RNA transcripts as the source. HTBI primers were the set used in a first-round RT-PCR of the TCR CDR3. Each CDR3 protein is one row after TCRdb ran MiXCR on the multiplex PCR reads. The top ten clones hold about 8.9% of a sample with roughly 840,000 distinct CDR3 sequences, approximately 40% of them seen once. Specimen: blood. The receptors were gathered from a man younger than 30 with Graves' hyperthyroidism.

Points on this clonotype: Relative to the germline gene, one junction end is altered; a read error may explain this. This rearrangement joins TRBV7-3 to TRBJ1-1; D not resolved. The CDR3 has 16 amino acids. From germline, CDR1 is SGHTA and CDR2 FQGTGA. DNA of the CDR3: TGCGCCAGCAGCCGAACGAGAGGTGTCATGAACACTGAAGCTTTCTTT. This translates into CASSRTRGVMNTEAFF.

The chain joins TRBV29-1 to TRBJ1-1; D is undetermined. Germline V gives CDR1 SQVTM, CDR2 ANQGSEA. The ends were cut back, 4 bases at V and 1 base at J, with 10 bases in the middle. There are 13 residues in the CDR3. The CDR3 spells CSVVRAGNTEAFF. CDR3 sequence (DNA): TGCAGCGTTGTTCGTGCCGGGAACACTGAAGCTTTCTTT.

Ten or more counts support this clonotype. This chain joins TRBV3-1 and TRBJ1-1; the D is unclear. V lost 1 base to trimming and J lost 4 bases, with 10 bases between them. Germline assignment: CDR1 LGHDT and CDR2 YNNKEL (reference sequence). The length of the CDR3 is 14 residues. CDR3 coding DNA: TGTGCCAGCAGCCAAGCCCAGAAGTCCACTGAAGCTTTCTTT. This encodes CASSQAQKSTEAFF.

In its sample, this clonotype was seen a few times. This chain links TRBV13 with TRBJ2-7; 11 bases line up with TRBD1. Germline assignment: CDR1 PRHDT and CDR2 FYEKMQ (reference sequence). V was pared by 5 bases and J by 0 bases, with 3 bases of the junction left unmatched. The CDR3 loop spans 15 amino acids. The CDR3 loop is CASSQGQGDSYEQYF. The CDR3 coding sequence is TGTGCCAGCAGCCAGGGACAGGGGGACTCCTACGAGCAGTACTTC.

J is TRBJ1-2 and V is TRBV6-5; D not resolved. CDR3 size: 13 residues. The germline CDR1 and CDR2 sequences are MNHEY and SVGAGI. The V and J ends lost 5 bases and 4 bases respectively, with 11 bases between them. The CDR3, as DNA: TGTGCCAGCAGTAATACGCCAGGCTATGGCTACACCTTC. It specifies CASSNTPGYGYTF.

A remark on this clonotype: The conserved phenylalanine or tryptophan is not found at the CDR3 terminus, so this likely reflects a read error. Here the CDR3 reads CASNLLRGTEQYL. In DNA, the CDR3 is TGTGCCAGCAACCTACTTCGGGGTACCGAGCAGTACCTC. The chain has TRBV7-2 and TRBJ2-7, with D perhaps matching TRBD2 (5 bases). Germline CDR1 reads SGHTA; CDR2 reads FQGNSA. The CDR3 is 13 amino acids. With 7 bases removed from V and 6 bases from J, the gap between germline ends came to 16 bases.

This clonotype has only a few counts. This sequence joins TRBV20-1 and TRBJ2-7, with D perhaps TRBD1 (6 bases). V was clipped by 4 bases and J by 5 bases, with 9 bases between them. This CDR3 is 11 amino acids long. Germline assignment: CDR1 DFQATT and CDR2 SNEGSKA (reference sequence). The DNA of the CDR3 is TGCAGTGCTATACAGGGCCACGAGCAGTACTTC. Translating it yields CSAIQGHEQYF.

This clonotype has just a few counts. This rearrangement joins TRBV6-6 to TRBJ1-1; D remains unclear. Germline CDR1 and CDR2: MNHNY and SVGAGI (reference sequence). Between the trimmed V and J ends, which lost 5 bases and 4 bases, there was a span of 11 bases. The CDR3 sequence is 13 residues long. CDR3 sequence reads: CASSDVVGTEAFF. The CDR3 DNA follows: TGTGCCAGCAGTGACGTGGTCGGCACTGAAGCTTTCTTT.

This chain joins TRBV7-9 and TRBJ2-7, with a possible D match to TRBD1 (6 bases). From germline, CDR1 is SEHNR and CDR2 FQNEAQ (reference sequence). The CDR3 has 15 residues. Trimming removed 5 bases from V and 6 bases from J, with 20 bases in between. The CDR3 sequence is CASSPSTGPLSEQYF. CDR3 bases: TGTGCCAGCAGCCCCTCGACAGGTCCCCTTTCCGAGCAGTACTTC.

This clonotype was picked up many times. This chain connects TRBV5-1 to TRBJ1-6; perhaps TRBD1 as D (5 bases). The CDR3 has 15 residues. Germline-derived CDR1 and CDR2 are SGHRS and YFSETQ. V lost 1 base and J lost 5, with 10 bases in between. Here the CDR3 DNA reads TGCGCCAGCAGCTTGCTCAGGGTGAATAATTCACCCCTCCACTTT. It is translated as CASSLLRVNNSPLHF.

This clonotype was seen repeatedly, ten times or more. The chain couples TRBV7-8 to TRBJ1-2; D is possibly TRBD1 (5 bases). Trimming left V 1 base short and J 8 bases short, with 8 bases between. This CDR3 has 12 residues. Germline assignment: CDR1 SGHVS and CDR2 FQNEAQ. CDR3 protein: CASSLVQVGYTF. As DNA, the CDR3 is TGTGCCAGCAGCTTAGTACAGGTCGGCTACACCTTC.

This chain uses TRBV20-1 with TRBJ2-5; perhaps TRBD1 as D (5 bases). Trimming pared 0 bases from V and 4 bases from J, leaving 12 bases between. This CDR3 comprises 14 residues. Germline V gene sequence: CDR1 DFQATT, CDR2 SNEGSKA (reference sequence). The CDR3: CSARDLYRPETQYF. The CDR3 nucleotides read TGCAGTGCTAGAGATCTATACAGGCCAGAGACCCAGTACTTC.

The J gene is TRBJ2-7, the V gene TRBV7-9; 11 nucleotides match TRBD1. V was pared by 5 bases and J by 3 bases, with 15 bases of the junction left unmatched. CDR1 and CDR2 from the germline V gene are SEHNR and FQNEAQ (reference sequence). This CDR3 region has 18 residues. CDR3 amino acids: CASSTPDRGRHNFYEQYF. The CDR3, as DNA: TGTGCCAGCAGCACCCCGGACAGGGGGCGGCATAACTTCTACGAGCAGTACTTC. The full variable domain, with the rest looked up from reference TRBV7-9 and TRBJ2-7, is DTGVSQNPRHKITKRGQNVTFRCDPISEHNRLYWYRQTLGQGPEFLTYFQNEAQLEKSRLLSDRFSAERPKGSFSTLEIQRTEQGDSAMYLCASSTPDRGRHNFYEQYFGPGTRLTVT.

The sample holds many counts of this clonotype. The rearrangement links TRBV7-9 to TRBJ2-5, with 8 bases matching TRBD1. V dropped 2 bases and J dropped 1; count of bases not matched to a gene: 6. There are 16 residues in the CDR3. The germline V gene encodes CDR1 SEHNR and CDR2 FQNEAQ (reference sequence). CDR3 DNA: TGTGCCAGCAGCTTACTGGACAGGGCCTCCCAAGAGACCCAGTACTTC. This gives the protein CASSLLDRASQETQYF.

CDR3 region: CASSQGTRGRELFF. For the CDR3, the DNA is TGTGCCAGCAGCCAAGGGACACGGGGGCGGGAGCTGTTTTTT. V and J are TRBV3-1 and TRBJ2-2, with D perhaps being TRBD1 or TRBD2 (6 bases each). Trimming pared 1 base from V and 9 bases from J, leaving 12 bases between. The CDR3 runs 14 residues. Per the germline V gene, CDR1 is LGHDT and CDR2 is YNNKEL (reference sequence).

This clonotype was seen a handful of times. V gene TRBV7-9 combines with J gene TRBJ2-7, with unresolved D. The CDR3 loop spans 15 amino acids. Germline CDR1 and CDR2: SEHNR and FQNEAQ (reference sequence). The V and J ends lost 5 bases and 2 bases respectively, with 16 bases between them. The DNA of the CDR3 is TGTGCCAGCAGCCAAGATCAAGGCGTTACCTACGAGCAGTACTTC. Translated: CASSQDQGVTYEQYF.

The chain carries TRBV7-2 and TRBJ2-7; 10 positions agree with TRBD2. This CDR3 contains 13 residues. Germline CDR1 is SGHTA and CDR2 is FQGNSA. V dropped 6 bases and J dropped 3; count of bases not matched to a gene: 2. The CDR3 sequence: CASSRLAGYEQYF. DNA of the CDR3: TGTGCCAGCAGTCGACTAGCGGGCTACGAGCAGTACTTC.

The CDR3 DNA reads TGCAGCGTTTACGGTCAGCCCCAGCATTTT. Translation gives CSVYGQPQHF. The J gene is TRBJ1-5, the V gene TRBV29-1, with no clear D. This CDR3 region has 10 residues. V lost 5 bases to trimming and J lost 6 bases, with 5 bases between them. CDR1 is SQVTM and CDR2 is ANQGSEA in the germline V gene.

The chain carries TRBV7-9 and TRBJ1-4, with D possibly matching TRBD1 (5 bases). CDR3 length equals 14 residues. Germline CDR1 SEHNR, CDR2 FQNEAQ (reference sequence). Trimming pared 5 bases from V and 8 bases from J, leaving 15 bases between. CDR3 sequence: CASSPAGGGEKLFF. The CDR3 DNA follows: TGTGCCAGCAGCCCGGCCGGGGGGGGAGAAAAACTGTTTTTT.

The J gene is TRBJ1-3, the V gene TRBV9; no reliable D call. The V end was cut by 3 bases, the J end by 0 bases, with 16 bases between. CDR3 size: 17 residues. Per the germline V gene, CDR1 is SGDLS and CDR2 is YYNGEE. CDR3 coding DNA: TGTGCCAGCAGCGCAACCGGACTTGTGAGCTCTGGAAACACCATATATTTT. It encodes CASSATGLVSSGNTIYF.

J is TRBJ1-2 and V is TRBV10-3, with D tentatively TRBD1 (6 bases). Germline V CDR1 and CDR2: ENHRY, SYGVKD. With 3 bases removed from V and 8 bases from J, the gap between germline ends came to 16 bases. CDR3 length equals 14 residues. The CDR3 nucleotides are TGTGCCATCAGTGAAGCTGCAACAGGGCGGGGCTACACCTTC. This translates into CAISEAATGRGYTF.

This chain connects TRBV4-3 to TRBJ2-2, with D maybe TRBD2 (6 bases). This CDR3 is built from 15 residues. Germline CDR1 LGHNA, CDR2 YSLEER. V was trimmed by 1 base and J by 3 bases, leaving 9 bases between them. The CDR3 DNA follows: TGCGCCAGCAGCCAAGGGCGGGACCACACCGGGGAGCTGTTTTTT. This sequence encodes CASSQGRDHTGELFF.

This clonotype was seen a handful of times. This CDR3 reads CASSSSSLAGAEETQYF. The CDR3 bases are TGTGCCAGCAGTTCTTCTTCCTTAGCGGGAGCAGAAGAGACCCAGTACTTC. The J gene is TRBJ2-5, the V gene TRBV2, with 9 bases that match TRBD2. Germline lookup yields CDR1 SNHLY and CDR2 FYNNEI. V gave up 5 bases and J gave up 3 bases; unmatched junction bases: 13. CDR3 length: 17 amino acids.

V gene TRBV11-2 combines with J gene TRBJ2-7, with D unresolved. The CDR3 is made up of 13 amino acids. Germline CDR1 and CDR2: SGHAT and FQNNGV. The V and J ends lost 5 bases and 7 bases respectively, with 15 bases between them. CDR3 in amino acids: CASSPRFYGEQYF. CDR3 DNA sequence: TGTGCCAGCAGCCCCCGATTCTACGGGGAGCAGTACTTC.

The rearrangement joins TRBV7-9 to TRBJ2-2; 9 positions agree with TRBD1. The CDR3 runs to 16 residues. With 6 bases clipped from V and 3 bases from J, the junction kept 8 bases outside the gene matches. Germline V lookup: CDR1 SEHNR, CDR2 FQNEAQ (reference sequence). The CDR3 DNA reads TGTGCCAGCAGTTACGGGGACAGGGTTCACACCGGGGAGCTGTTTTTT. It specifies CASSYGDRVHTGELFF.

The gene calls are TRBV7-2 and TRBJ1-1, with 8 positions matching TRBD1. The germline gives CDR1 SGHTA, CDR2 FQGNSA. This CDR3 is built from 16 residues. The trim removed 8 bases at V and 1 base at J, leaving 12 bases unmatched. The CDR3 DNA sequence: TGTGCCAGCTGGCCAAAGCCGGACAGGGCGAACACTGAAGCTTTCTTT. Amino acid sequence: CASWPKPDRANTEAFF.

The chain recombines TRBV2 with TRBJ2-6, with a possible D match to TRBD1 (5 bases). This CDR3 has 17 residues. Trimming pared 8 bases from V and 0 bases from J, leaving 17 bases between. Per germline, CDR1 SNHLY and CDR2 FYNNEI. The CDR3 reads CASSPRQLNSGANVLTF. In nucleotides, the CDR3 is TGTGCCAGCTCACCGAGACAGCTAAACTCTGGGGCCAACGTCCTGACTTTC.

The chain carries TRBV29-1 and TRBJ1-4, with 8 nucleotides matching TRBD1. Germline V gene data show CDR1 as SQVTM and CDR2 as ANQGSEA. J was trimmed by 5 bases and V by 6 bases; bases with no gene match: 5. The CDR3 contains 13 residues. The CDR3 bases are TGCAGCGTGGGGACAGGTCTGAATGAAAAACTGTTTTTT. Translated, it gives CSVGTGLNEKLFF. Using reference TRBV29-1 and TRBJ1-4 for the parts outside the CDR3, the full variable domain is SAVISQKPSRDICQRGTSLTIQCQVDSQVTMMFWYRQQPGQSLTLIATANQGSEATYESGFVIDKFPISRPNLTFSTLTVSNMSPEDSSIYLCSVGTGLNEKLFFGSGTQLSVL.

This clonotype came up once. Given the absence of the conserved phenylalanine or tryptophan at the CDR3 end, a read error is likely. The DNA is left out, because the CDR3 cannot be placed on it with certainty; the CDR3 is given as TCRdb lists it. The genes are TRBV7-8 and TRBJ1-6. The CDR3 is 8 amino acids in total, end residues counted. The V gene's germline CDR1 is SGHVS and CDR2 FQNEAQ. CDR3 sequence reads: CASSQAGL.